This T cell receptor (beta chain) was profiled in a study of blood T cell repertoires in COVID-19. Here immunoSEQ multiplex PCR was the method, and the copy in TCRdb shows in-frame clones only, minus some. In the table there are 150,000 to 200,000 clones, roughly 80% of which are singletons. This clone was counted once. CDR1 is LNHDA, CDR2 SQIVND, per germline (reference sequence). V lost 1 base, J lost 2 bases, and 0 bases stayed unmatched. This CDR3 is 14 amino acids long. This clonotype originated in a man in his 60s with acute or convalescent COVID-19. V and J are TRBV19 and TRBJ2-7; 9 bases map to TRBD1. Specimen: peripheral blood. CDR3 sequence (DNA): TGTGCCAGTAGTATAGGGACAGGGGCCTACGAGCAGTACTTC. This encodes CASSIGTGAYEQYF.